Each of the 27 T cell receptor beta chains below was sequenced from the same sample in a study of beta chain features in type 1 diabetes. These receptors lack a known antigen. Study-level results: Shortening of TCRB CDR3s, moderate but significant, appeared in all four CD4+ subsets of Type 1 diabetes patients.

Every isolated RNA sample was fully reverse transcribed, so sequencing captured expressed TCRB transcripts. Some clones are missing from TCRdb's copy, which holds only in-frame ones; the method was immunoSEQ multiplex PCR. The table has roughly 350,000 clones, 8.5% to 10% seen once. What was sequenced was central memory CD4+ T cells from blood. These receptors all stem from a man between 25 and 39 years old with type 1 diabetes.

The table lists this clone with a few counts. This chain uses TRBV18 with TRBJ1-1; unclear D gene. The CDR3 is 13 amino acids. The germline V and J ends were trimmed by 5 bases and 1 base, with 8 bases remaining between them. Germline V gene sequence: CDR1 KGHSH, CDR2 LQKENI. The CDR3 DNA follows: TGTGCCAGCTCAACGGACGGGAACACTGAAGCTTTCTTT. It encodes CASSTDGNTEAFF.

In this sample, this clone turned up a few times. CDR3 loop: CARGLAGSTDTQYF. DNA of the CDR3: TGCGCCAGGGGACTAGCGGGGAGCACAGATACGCAGTATTTT. The chain uses TRBV10-1 and TRBJ2-3; 13 bases are a match to TRBD2. This CDR3 has 14 amino acids. The germline V gene encodes CDR1 WNHNN and CDR2 SYGVQD (reference sequence). After removal of 9 bases from V and 0 bases from J, the junction contained 0 bases not matched to a gene.

The sample holds many counts of this clone. This rearrangement joins TRBV19 to TRBJ1-2; perhaps TRBD1 as D (6 bases). This CDR3 comprises 13 residues. V was shortened by 1 base and J by 8 bases, with 11 bases between the two germline ends. Germline CDR1 LNHDA, CDR2 SQIVND (reference sequence). The CDR3 loop is CASSIGRQVGYTF. CDR3 coding DNA: TGTGCCAGTAGTATAGGCCGACAGGTCGGCTACACCTTC.

V gene TRBV5-1 combines with J gene TRBJ2-7, with TRBD1 matching over 7 bases. Per the germline V gene, CDR1 is SGHRS and CDR2 is YFSETQ. This CDR3 has 15 amino acids. Trimming removed 4 bases from V and 3 bases from J; junction bases left unmatched: 10. The CDR3 bases are TGCGCCAGCAGCGGCCCAGGACAGGAAAGCTACGAGCAGTACTTC. It yields the protein CASSGPGQESYEQYF.

The chain couples TRBV7-2 to TRBJ2-2; possible D gene TRBD1, 6 bases. This CDR3 region has 16 residues. V was shortened by 2 bases and J by 7 bases, with 17 bases between the two germline ends. Germline V CDR1 and CDR2: SGHTA, FQGNSA. The CDR3 reads CASSLFGQGINGELFF. The CDR3 DNA is TGTGCCAGCAGCTTATTCGGCCAGGGGATTAACGGGGAGCTGTTTTTT.

The chain recombines TRBV25-1 with TRBJ2-7; D is perhaps TRBD2 (7 bases). CDR3 size: 12 residues. V was cut by 10 bases and J by 10 bases, with 20 bases left in between. In germline, CDR1 is MGHDK, CDR2 SYGVNS. The CDR3 DNA reads as TGTGCCACCTTCGAGTGGGGGGGCGACCAGTACTTC. Protein sequence: CATFEWGGDQYF.

At least ten counts were recorded for this clone. The chain uses TRBV28 and TRBJ2-3; 12 bases are a match to TRBD2. V gave up 5 bases and J gave up 5 bases; unmatched junction bases: 2. This CDR3 region has 14 residues. The germline V gene encodes CDR1 MDHEN and CDR2 SYDVKM. The CDR3 sequence is CASSLAGGKDTQYF. CDR3 DNA sequence: TGTGCCAGCAGTCTAGCGGGAGGGAAAGATACGCAGTATTTT.

In this sample, this clone turned up a few times. The chain couples TRBV2 to TRBJ2-2, with 8 bases identical to TRBD1. Germline V gene sequence: CDR1 SNHLY, CDR2 FYNNEI. Trimming removed 6 bases from V and 5 bases from J; junction bases left unmatched: 11. The CDR3 sequence is 16 residues long. DNA of the CDR3: TGTGCCAGCAGAGACGCCTCGACAGGGGCTACCGGGGAGCTGTTTTTT. This sequence encodes CASRDASTGATGELFF.

This rearrangement joins TRBV5-1 to TRBJ1-5; D unresolved. V dropped 3 bases and J dropped 1 base, with 5 bases sitting between them. This CDR3 spans 13 amino acids. The germline CDR1 and CDR2 sequences are SGHRS and YFSETQ. The CDR3 DNA follows: TGCGCCAGCAGCTGGGAAAGCAATCAGCCCCAGCATTTT. It translates to CASSWESNQPQHF. Full variable domain (remainder filled in from reference TRBV5-1 and TRBJ1-5): KAGVTQTPRYLIKTRGQQVTLSCSPISGHRSVSWYQQTPGQGLQFLFEYFSETQRNKGNFPGRFSGRQFSNSRSEMNVSTLELGDSALYLCASSWESNQPQHFGDGTRLSIL.

This clone occurred many times. CDR3 sequence (DNA): TGTGCCAGCTCACCAGAACTAGCGGGAGCCTACAATGAGCAGTTCTTC. It translates to CASSPELAGAYNEQFF. The chain is built from TRBV18 and TRBJ2-1; 11 positions match TRBD2. CDR1 is KGHSH, CDR2 LQKENI, per germline. Trimming at V came to 2 bases and at J to 2 bases, leaving 2 bases not matched to a gene. The CDR3 extends over 16 amino acids. Variable domain in full (rest from reference TRBV18 and TRBJ2-1): NAGVMQNPRHLVRRRGQEARLRCSPMKGHSHVYWYRQLPEEGLKFMVYLQKENIIDESGMPKERFSAEFPKEGPSILRIQQVVRGDSAAYFCASSPELAGAYNEQFFGPGTRLTVL.

The rearrangement links TRBV10-1 to TRBJ2-1, with 9 nucleotides matching TRBD2. The CDR3 is 14 residues long. The germline V gene encodes CDR1 WNHNN and CDR2 SYGVQD (reference sequence). Unmatched junction bases numbered 5, after V lost 3 bases and J lost 8 bases. Here the CDR3 reads CASSELAGPYEQFF. In DNA form, the CDR3 reads TGCGCCAGCAGTGAACTAGCGGGCCCCTATGAGCAGTTCTTC.

The V call is TRBV19, the J call TRBJ1-3; D is uncertain. V gave up 10 bases and J gave up 4 bases, with 8 bases separating them. Looked up from germline, CDR1 is LNHDA and CDR2 is SQIVND (reference sequence). The CDR3 runs 11 residues. CDR3 sequence (DNA): TGTGCCACCGAGAGGGGAAACACCATATATTTT. This encodes CATERGNTIYF.

The chain's CDR3 is CASSIGIYSNQPQHF. For the CDR3, the DNA is TGTGCCAGCAGTATAGGCATTTATAGCAATCAGCCCCAGCATTTT. The chain employs TRBV7-2 and TRBJ1-5; D call uncertain. V was trimmed by 6 bases and J by 0 bases, leaving 12 bases between them. CDR1 is SGHTA and CDR2 is FQGNSA in the germline V gene. The CDR3 length is 15 residues.

The chain links TRBV7-2 to TRBJ2-3, with D possibly TRBD1 on 6 matching bases. V was pared by 4 bases and J by 3 bases, with 11 bases between. This CDR3 region has 14 residues. Germline CDR1 and CDR2: SGHTA and FQGNSA. The CDR3 coding sequence is TGTGCCAGCAGCTCGGTACAGGGTACAGATACGCAGTATTTT. It specifies CASSSVQGTDTQYF.

This clone was counted only a few times. Given a much more abundant clone one base away, this may be a read error. Other DNA sequences from this sample encode an identical CDR3 as well. The rearrangement uses TRBV28 and TRBJ2-3; D uncertain. V was clipped by 5 bases and J by 3 bases, with 3 bases between them. CDR1 is MDHEN and CDR2 is SYDVKM in the germline V gene. This CDR3 has 11 amino acids. In DNA, the CDR3 is TGTGCCAGCAGTAGTACAGATACGCAGTATTTT. It encodes CASSSTDTQYF.

This clone appeared a few times. The chain links TRBV5-4 to TRBJ2-5, with 7 bases that match TRBD2. Germline loops: CDR1 SGHNT, CDR2 YYREEE (reference sequence). J lost 5 bases, V lost 1 base, and 8 bases had no gene match. This CDR3 is built from 15 residues. CDR3 residues: CASSLYRDGGETQYF. Here the CDR3 DNA reads TGTGCCAGCAGCTTGTACCGGGACGGGGGGGAGACCCAGTACTTC.

This clone appeared a few times. The gene calls are TRBV2 and TRBJ2-2; the D gene is possibly TRBD1 (5 bases). CDR1 SNHLY and CDR2 FYNNEI come from the germline V gene. The V end was cut by 6 bases, the J end by 6 bases, with 11 bases between. The CDR3 extends over 13 amino acids. CDR3 in amino acids: CASRKEGAGELFF. CDR3 coding DNA: TGTGCCAGCAGGAAGGAAGGGGCCGGGGAGCTGTTTTTT. Full variable domain (outside the CDR3, taken from reference TRBV2 and TRBJ2-2): EPEVTQTPSHQVTQMGQEVILRCVPISNHLYFYWYRQILGQKVEFLVSFYNNEISEKSEIFDDQFSVERPDGSNFTLKIRSTKLEDSAMYFCASRKEGAGELFFGEGSRLTVL.

This clone was detected a few times. The chain couples TRBV5-4 to TRBJ2-1; possible D gene TRBD1, 5 bases. The CDR3 runs 16 residues. Trimming left V 0 bases short and J 1 base short, with 11 bases between. Per the germline V gene, CDR1 is SGHNT and CDR2 is YYREEE (reference sequence). Written as DNA, the CDR3 is TGTGCCAGCAGCTTGGGGGGCGGAAGTTCCTACAATGAGCAGTTCTTC. Translation: CASSLGGGSSYNEQFF.

The chain uses TRBV5-1 and TRBJ2-3, with 7 bases identical to TRBD1. With 0 bases clipped from V and 3 bases from J, the junction kept 4 bases outside the gene matches. The CDR3 contains 15 residues. The germline CDR1 and CDR2 sequences are SGHRS and YFSETQ. For the CDR3, the DNA is TGCGCCAGCAGCTTGGGGGGACAGCTAACAGATACGCAGTATTTT. It specifies CASSLGGQLTDTQYF.

CDR3 amino acids: CASSTGEETQYF. In DNA form, the CDR3 reads TGTGCCAGCTCGACAGGGGAAGAGACCCAGTACTTC. V usage is TRBV28 and J usage is TRBJ2-5; 8 nucleotides line up with TRBD1. The CDR3 spans 12 residues. CDR1 and CDR2 (germline): MDHEN, SYDVKM. The ends lost 8 bases at V and 3 bases at J; junction bases unmatched: 2.

With respect to this clone: The same CDR3 also results from other DNA sequences found in this sample. CDR3 DNA: TGTGCCACCAGAGGGGCAGGGGTTGACTATGGCTACACCTTC. This codes for CATRGAGVDYGYTF. The rearrangement joins TRBV28 to TRBJ1-2; D may be TRBD1 (6 bases). The CDR3 sequence is 14 residues long. CDR1 and CDR2 (germline): MDHEN, SYDVKM. Between the trimmed V and J ends, which lost 10 bases and 3 bases, there was a span of 18 bases.

This clone was found a few times. The V gene is TRBV14, the J gene TRBJ2-7; weak D call: TRBD2 (6 bases). V was trimmed by 0 bases and J by 2 bases, leaving 14 bases between them. The CDR3 totals 16 residues. The germline V gene has CDR1 SGHDN and CDR2 FVKESK. CDR3 in amino acids: CASSQESRWGAYEQYF. The CDR3 nucleotides read TGTGCCAGCAGCCAAGAATCCAGGTGGGGGGCCTACGAGCAGTACTTC.

The V and J genes are TRBV27 and TRBJ2-2; 7 bases are a match to TRBD1. Looked up from germline, CDR1 is MNHEY and CDR2 is SMNVEV (reference sequence). V shed 10 bases, J shed 7 bases, and the junction held 9 bases outside the gene matches. The CDR3 runs to 13 residues. The CDR3 loop reads CATHLTGYGELFF. CDR3 in DNA: TGTGCCACCCATCTGACAGGGTACGGGGAGCTGTTTTTT.

At least ten counts were recorded for this clone. The chain joins TRBV28 to TRBJ2-7; TRBD2 matches 12 bases. There are 16 residues in the CDR3. Germline V lookup: CDR1 MDHEN, CDR2 SYDVKM. Losses at the gene ends were 5 bases for V and 5 bases for J; bases not matched to a gene: 10. The CDR3: CASSDARLAGADEQYF. In nucleotides, the CDR3 is TGTGCCAGCAGTGACGCCAGACTAGCGGGAGCGGACGAGCAGTACTTC.

This clone was seen only a few times. V and J are TRBV5-4 and TRBJ1-5; no clear D. This CDR3 is 14 amino acids long. V was trimmed by 3 bases and J by 0 bases, leaving 7 bases between them. Per germline, CDR1 SGHNT and CDR2 YYREEE (reference sequence). For the CDR3, the DNA is TGTGCCAGCAGCTCTGCGTATAGCAATCAGCCCCAGCATTTT. Its protein is CASSSAYSNQPQHF.

This clone was recorded at least ten times. V is TRBV18 and J is TRBJ2-1; D not certain. Per germline, CDR1 KGHSH and CDR2 LQKENI. V was pared by 5 bases and J by 9 bases, with 8 bases between. The CDR3 consists of 11 residues. The CDR3 region has the DNA TGTGCCAGCTCAGGTCTCACTGAGCAGTTCTTC. Its translation is CASSGLTEQFF.

The V gene is TRBV4-1, the J gene TRBJ2-3, with D perhaps matching TRBD1 (6 bases). Germline V lookup: CDR1 MGHRA, CDR2 YSYEKL. V was clipped by 0 bases and J by 2 bases, with 15 bases between them. This CDR3 contains 17 residues. The CDR3, as DNA: TGCGCCAGCAGCCAAGATGGAGGCAGGGGATACACAGATACGCAGTATTTT. Protein sequence: CASSQDGGRGYTDTQYF.